The present T cell receptor (beta chain) was sequenced within a study of blood T cells in healthy people across ages. Germline CDR1 SGHRS, CDR2 YFSETQ. Trimming removed 0 bases at V and 5 bases at J, with 14 bases between. The CDR3 loop spans 16 amino acids. Primers used in a second PCR of roughly 6 to 12 cycles were a sample-barcoded 5' primer and a J-beta primer mix. TCRdb called the 5' RACE reads again in MiXCR, with one record for every CDR3 protein. The sample records some 760,000 distinct CDR3 sequences, 25% being singletons. The sample was also linked to a second study, of T cells of mothers and their children.

The sequence was collected from a boy younger than 18 in good health. The J gene is TRBJ2-2, the V gene TRBV5-1; D call uncertain. The source material was blood. CDR3 in DNA: TGCGCCAGCAGCTTGGTGGTGGCAGGTGGAACCGGGGAGCTGTTTTTT. This gives the protein CASSLVVAGGTGELFF.